This T cell receptor beta chain came from a study of T cells in Graves' hyperthyroidism and ophthalmopathy. Across the study: Before treatment of any kind, peripheral blood was taken at initial diagnosis. Regarding the study as a whole: Ophthalmopathy was identified by the model a median about 6 months ahead of onset. Blood samples included most of the expanded thyroid clonotypes exceeding 0.001.

Amplified TCR beta CDR3 regions derived from RNA transcripts. The primer set for the first-round RT-PCR of the TCR CDR3 was HTBI. TCRdb redid the calling of the multiplex PCR reads with MiXCR, one entry per CDR3 protein. The sample gives about 350,000 distinct CDR3 sequences, 15% to 20% of which show up once; roughly 16% is in the top ten. V lost 3 bases, J lost 2 bases, and 2 bases lay in between. This CDR3 has 12 amino acids. This clonotype was observed many times. Its antigen remains unknown. Inclusion characteristics of ophthalmopathy patients comprised a Clinical Activity Score of at least 3, a NOSPECS grade of at least 4, and duration under 3 months.

The sample consisted of blood. The J gene is TRBJ1-3, the V gene TRBV12-3 or TRBV12-4; D is undetermined. The sequence was obtained from a woman aged 40 to 49 with Graves' ophthalmopathy. The CDR3 loop reads CASSFPGNTIYF. In DNA form, the CDR3 reads TGTGCCAGCAGTTTTCCTGGAAACACCATATATTTT.